The 31 T cell receptor beta chains presented below share a single source sample, sequenced in a study of blood T cell repertoires in COVID-19. Measured with immunoSEQ multiplex PCR; TCRdb has only the in-frame clones, and not every one. Of roughly 66,000 clones listed, around 90% were seen once; the top ten hold around 7%. The sequenced material came from peripheral blood. These receptors all stem from a human donor in a cohort sampled during active COVID-19.

The table lists this clone with a few counts. V usage is TRBV19 and J usage is TRBJ2-2; the D is unclear. The CDR3 has 14 amino acids. From germline, CDR1 is LNHDA and CDR2 SQIVND (reference sequence). V was cut by 3 bases and J by 2 bases, with 7 bases left in between. The CDR3, as DNA: TGTGCCAGTAGTATTTCACATAACACCGGGGAGCTGTTTTTT. It translates to CASSISHNTGELFF.

The chain recombines TRBV21-1 with TRBJ2-7; the D call of TRBD2 is as the table states it, not checked on the DNA. TRBV21-1 is a listed pseudogene. This CDR3 is 21 amino acids long. For the CDR3, the DNA is TGTGCCAGCAGCAAAAAAACGGGGCCACCGGAGCTAGCGACTGGGGTCTACGAGCAGTACTTC. Translation: CASSKKTGPPELATGVYEQYF.

The V call is TRBV24-1, the J call TRBJ2-4, with TRBD2 matching over 7 bases. The V segment lost 6 bases and the J segment 6 bases; nucleotides outside the gene matches: 4. Germline-derived CDR1 and CDR2 are KGHDR and SFDVKD. There are 13 residues in the CDR3. The CDR3 DNA reads TGTGCCACCAGTACTAGCGACGGAAACATTCAGTACTTC. It specifies CATSTSDGNIQYF.

The genes are TRBV6-5 and TRBJ2-2, with 8 bases aligning to TRBD2. Trimming removed 6 bases from V and 3 bases from J; junction bases left unmatched: 3. The germline CDR1 and CDR2 sequences are MNHEY and SVGAGI. This CDR3 spans 14 amino acids. Here the CDR3 DNA reads TGTGCCAGCAGCCAAGCGGGGGACACCGGGGAGCTGTTTTTT. The encoded protein is CASSQAGDTGELFF.

This clone was recorded a few times. The rearrangement uses TRBV6-5 and TRBJ1-1, with D unclear. The V gene lost 2 bases and the J gene lost 2 bases, with 9 bases spanning the gap. Looked up from germline, CDR1 is MNHEY and CDR2 is SVGAGI. This CDR3 has 14 amino acids. The CDR3, as DNA: TGTGCCAGCAGTTACGAGGCGGGAAACACTGAAGCTTTCTTT. Translated, it gives CASSYEAGNTEAFF.

Only a few counts were recorded for this clone. V usage is TRBV24-1 and J usage is TRBJ1-3; the D is unclear. Trimming left V 1 base short and J 0 bases short, with 12 bases between. CDR3 size: 17 residues. Germline loops: CDR1 KGHDR, CDR2 SFDVKD. The CDR3 sequence: CATSDLRGKSSGNTIYF. DNA of the CDR3: TGTGCCACCAGTGATTTAAGAGGGAAAAGCTCTGGAAACACCATATATTTT.

The chain uses TRBV18 and TRBJ2-4; D possibly corresponds to TRBD2 (5 bases). The CDR3 is 16 amino acids. Trimming shortened V by 0 bases and J by 6 bases, and 15 bases separated the two germline ends. Germline V CDR1 and CDR2: KGHSH, LQKENI. The CDR3 loop reads CASSPPVRGRGNIQYF. In DNA form, the CDR3 reads TGTGCCAGCTCACCACCTGTTAGAGGGAGAGGAAACATTCAGTACTTC.

The V call is TRBV2, the J call TRBJ2-3; D possibly corresponds to TRBD2 (7 bases). Germline values: CDR1 SNHLY, CDR2 FYNNEI. The CDR3 has 16 residues. V shed 6 bases and J shed 3 bases, with 19 bases lying between them. DNA of the CDR3: TGTGCCAGCAGCAAGGAGGCGGGGGCCGTTACAGATACGCAGTATTTT. It translates to CASSKEAGAVTDTQYF.

As for this clone: Other DNA sequences of this sample code for an identical CDR3. The rearrangement links TRBV6-2 or TRBV6-3 to TRBJ2-2, with D possibly TRBD1 on 5 matching bases. The CDR3 is 15 amino acids. Germline assignment: CDR1 MNHEY and CDR2 SVGEGT. The V gene lost 2 bases and the J gene lost 2 bases, with 9 bases spanning the gap. DNA for the CDR3: TGTGCCAGCAGTTACGGGGCAGCCAACACCGGGGAGCTGTTTTTT. It encodes CASSYGAANTGELFF.

Comments on this clone: Other DNA sequences of this sample code for an identical CDR3. This chain joins TRBV19 and TRBJ1-1, with a tentative D call TRBD1 (5 bases). The germline V gene encodes CDR1 LNHDA and CDR2 SQIVND (reference sequence). The CDR3 is made up of 12 amino acids. Trimming pared 8 bases from V and 1 base from J, leaving 8 bases between. The chain's CDR3 is CASSDRNTEAFF. The CDR3 coding sequence is TGTGCCAGTTCTGACAGGAACACTGAAGCTTTCTTT.

V is TRBV19 and J is TRBJ1-1; TRBD1 aligns across 11 bases. Germline CDR1 is LNHDA and CDR2 is SQIVND (reference sequence). V lost 5 bases to trimming and J lost 3 bases; unmatched junction nucleotides: 5. The CDR3 has 15 amino acids. CDR3 in DNA: TGTGCCAGTAGTGTGGACAGGGGGCGAGACACTGAAGCTTTCTTT. Amino acid sequence: CASSVDRGRDTEAFF.

The chain couples TRBV7-9 to TRBJ1-2; TRBD1 aligns across 8 bases. The CDR3 is 16 amino acids. Germline loops: CDR1 SEHNR, CDR2 FQNEAQ (reference sequence). V was pared by 4 bases and J by 1 base, with 8 bases of the junction left unmatched. The CDR3, as DNA: TGTGCCAGCAGCTCCGGACAGGGAGGTTATAACTATGGCTACACCTTC. Protein sequence: CASSSGQGGYNYGYTF.

CDR3: CASSSGGDEQYF. In nucleotides, the CDR3 is TGTGCCAGCAGTTCGGGAGGGGACGAGCAGTACTTC. This chain links TRBV28 with TRBJ2-7, with TRBD2 identical over 8 bases. The germline CDR1 and CDR2 sequences are MDHEN and SYDVKM. Trimming at V came to 4 bases and at J to 5 bases, leaving 1 base not matched to a gene. The CDR3 is made up of 12 amino acids.

This clone has only a few counts. CDR3 sequence (DNA): TGTGCCAGCAGTATTGGACTTAACAATGAGCAGTTCTTC. This codes for CASSIGLNNEQFF. The chain has TRBV2 and TRBJ2-1; possible D gene TRBD2, 5 bases. This CDR3 has 13 residues. Germline V gene lookup returns CDR1 SNHLY and CDR2 FYNNEI. V was pared by 5 bases and J by 5 bases, with 10 bases between.

Only a few counts were recorded for this clone. The chain is built from TRBV5-1 and TRBJ2-2, with TRBD1 identical over 9 bases. Trimming at V came to 4 bases and at J to 3 bases, leaving 4 bases not matched to a gene. This CDR3 region has 15 residues. Germline CDR1 and CDR2: SGHRS and YFSETQ. The CDR3 coding sequence is TGCGCCAGCAGCCTGGGACAGGGCCACACCGGGGAGCTGTTTTTT. This translates into CASSLGQGHTGELFF. The whole variable domain, remainder taken from reference TRBV5-1 and TRBJ2-2, is KAGVTQTPRYLIKTRGQQVTLSCSPISGHRSVSWYQQTPGQGLQFLFEYFSETQRNKGNFPGRFSGRQFSNSRSEMNVSTLELGDSALYLCASSLGQGHTGELFFGEGSRLTVL.

The chain has TRBV6-2 or TRBV6-3 and TRBJ1-2; TRBD1 matches at 10 bases. Germline values: CDR1 MNHEY, CDR2 SVGEGT. This CDR3 is built from 14 residues. After removal of 5 bases from V and 0 bases from J, the junction contained 0 bases not matched to a gene. The chain's CDR3 is CASSGTGANYGYTF. The CDR3 DNA sequence: TGTGCCAGCAGTGGGACAGGGGCTAACTATGGCTACACCTTC.

This sequence joins TRBV2 and TRBJ2-5; 10 nucleotides align to TRBD2. In germline, CDR1 is SNHLY, CDR2 FYNNEI. CDR3 length: 15 residues. V lost 8 bases and J lost 2; bases outside the gene matches: 8. DNA of the CDR3: TGTGCCAGCCATATTAGCGGGGGGATTCAAGAGACCCAGTACTTC. Translated, it gives CASHISGGIQETQYF.

The chain uses TRBV7-2 and TRBJ2-5; 9 bases agree with TRBD2. V lost 1 base, J lost 8 bases, and 11 bases stayed unmatched. CDR3 size: 16 residues. Germline CDR1 is SGHTA and CDR2 is FQGNSA. CDR3 DNA sequence: TGTGCCAGCAGCTTAGACCCGGGACTAGCTCCTGGAACCCAGTACTTC. It yields the protein CASSLDPGLAPGTQYF.

The chain uses TRBV28 and TRBJ2-7; 10 bases agree with TRBD1. The CDR3 runs 16 residues. Losses at the gene ends were 3 bases for V and 4 bases for J; bases not matched to a gene: 9. The germline V gene has CDR1 MDHEN and CDR2 SYDVKM. CDR3 nucleotides: TGTGCCAGCAGTTTCATCACCCGGGACAGGGGTTACGAGCAGTACTTC. Encoded protein: CASSFITRDRGYEQYF.

V and J are TRBV9 and TRBJ2-2; D is unresolved. Trimming stripped 0 bases from V and 0 bases from J, with 6 bases between. The germline CDR1 and CDR2 sequences are SGDLS and YYNGEE. There are 15 residues in the CDR3. The CDR3 is CASSVGAANTGELFF. CDR3 DNA sequence: TGTGCCAGCAGCGTAGGGGCCGCGAACACCGGGGAGCTGTTTTTT. The whole variable domain, filled in from reference TRBV9 and TRBJ2-2, reads DSGVTQTPKHLITATGQRVTLRCSPRSGDLSVYWYQQSLDQGLQFLIQYYNGEERAKGNILERFSAQQFPDLHSELNLSSLELGDSALYFCASSVGAANTGELFFGEGSRLTVL.

The rearrangement uses TRBV7-3 and TRBJ1-6; D not resolved. The length of the CDR3 is 13 residues. Germline loops: CDR1 SGHTA, CDR2 FQGTGA. Trimming removed 3 bases from V and 10 bases from J, with 10 bases in between. The CDR3 loop reads CASSFGVRSPLHF. The CDR3 region has the DNA TGTGCCAGCAGCTTCGGGGTTAGGTCACCCCTCCACTTT.

This rearrangement joins TRBV24-1 to TRBJ2-7; D possibly corresponds to TRBD2 (6 bases). CDR1 and CDR2 from the germline V gene are KGHDR and SFDVKD. This CDR3 is built from 15 residues. Trimming took 5 bases from V and 0 from J, leaving 13 bases between them. CDR3 DNA sequence: TGTGCCACCAGTGTTGGCGGGACGAGCTCCTACGAGCAGTACTTC. Protein product: CATSVGGTSSYEQYF.

CDR3 bases: TGTGCCAGCAGCTTTCTGCGGGGTGAGCAGTTCTTC. As protein: CASSFLRGEQFF. The chain is built from TRBV7-3 and TRBJ2-1, with TRBD2 as a possible D gene (6 bases). Per the germline V gene, CDR1 is SGHTA and CDR2 is FQGTGA. The CDR3 has 12 amino acids. Trimming pared 3 bases from V and 9 bases from J, leaving 9 bases between.

This chain joins TRBV7-2 and TRBJ2-7; 12 positions match TRBD1. CDR1 and CDR2 from the germline V gene are SGHTA and FQGNSA. The J segment lost 4 bases and the V segment lost 7 bases, leaving 5 bases of the junction unmatched. This CDR3 has 14 amino acids. CDR3 sequence reads: CASTGQGAEYEQYF. The CDR3 region has the DNA TGTGCCAGCACGGGACAGGGGGCCGAGTACGAGCAGTACTTC.

This chain uses TRBV28 with TRBJ2-3, with no clear D. CDR3 length: 16 amino acids. V was pared by 6 bases and J by 3 bases, with 19 bases between. The V gene's germline CDR1 is MDHEN and CDR2 SYDVKM. For the CDR3, the DNA is TGTGCCAGCAGCACACGGCAGGCAGGTTTTACAGATACGCAGTATTTT. Protein sequence: CASSTRQAGFTDTQYF.

This rearrangement joins TRBV7-2 to TRBJ1-5; TRBD1 matches 7 bases. Trimming removed 5 bases from V and 3 bases from J; junction bases left unmatched: 7. There are 15 residues in the CDR3. Germline lookup yields CDR1 SGHTA and CDR2 FQGNSA. CDR3 sequence: CASSHQTGINQPQHF. CDR3 bases: TGTGCCAGCAGCCACCAGACAGGGATCAATCAGCCCCAGCATTTT.

The table lists this clone with a count of one. This chain joins TRBV10-2 and TRBJ1-5; D remains unclear. CDR1 is WSHSY, CDR2 SAAADI, per germline. This CDR3 has 12 residues. Trimming stripped 3 bases from V and 4 bases from J, with 4 bases between. This CDR3 reads CASSDPNQPQHF. The CDR3 DNA reads as TGCGCCAGCAGTGACCCTAATCAGCCCCAGCATTTT.

This clone was detected a few times. At the DNA level, this CDR3 is encoded by other sequences in the same sample as well. The chain couples TRBV19 to TRBJ1-1, with a weak D call TRBD1 (6 bases). V lost 0 bases, J lost 3 bases, and 11 bases lay in between. This CDR3 has 15 residues. Germline V gene lookup returns CDR1 LNHDA and CDR2 SQIVND (reference sequence). The CDR3 DNA reads as TGTGCCAGTAGTATAGACAGGGGTGGAGACACTGAAGCTTTCTTT. Its protein product is CASSIDRGGDTEAFF. Variable domain in full (rest from reference TRBV19 and TRBJ1-1): DGGITQSPKYLFRKEGQNVTLSCEQNLNHDAMYWYRQDPGQGLRLIYYSQIVNDFQKGDIAEGYSVSREKKESFPLTVTSAQKNPTAFYLCASSIDRGGDTEAFFGQGTRLTVV.

This clone came up once. This chain links TRBV28 with TRBJ1-5; D ambiguous. CDR3 length equals 12 residues. The V gene's germline CDR1 is MDHEN and CDR2 SYDVKM. V was shortened by 8 bases and J by 6 bases, with 11 bases between the two germline ends. The CDR3 sequence: CASRYPGQPQHF. In DNA, the CDR3 is TGTGCCAGCCGTTACCCGGGTCAGCCCCAGCATTTT. The whole variable domain, remainder taken from reference TRBV28 and TRBJ1-5, is DVKVTQSSRYLVKRTGEKVFLECVQDMDHENMFWYRQDPGLGLRLIYFSYDVKMKEKGDIPEGYSVSREKKERFSLILESASTNQTSMYLCASRYPGQPQHFGDGTRLSIL.

The J gene is TRBJ2-2, the V gene TRBV29-1; possible D gene TRBD1, 6 bases. CDR3 size: 14 residues. V was shortened by 5 bases and J by 6 bases, with 16 bases between the two germline ends. CDR1 and CDR2 from the germline V gene are SQVTM and ANQGSEA. The CDR3 region is CSVTKTGPPGELFF. The CDR3 nucleotides are TGCAGCGTTACTAAGACAGGCCCGCCCGGGGAGCTGTTTTTT.

In this sample, this clone turned up a few times. The chain links TRBV7-9 to TRBJ2-1; maybe TRBD2 (5 bases). Germline loops: CDR1 SEHNR, CDR2 FQNEAQ (reference sequence). The CDR3 has 14 residues. V lost 7 bases and J lost 6, with 16 bases in between. Here the CDR3 DNA reads TGTGCCAGCACCGATTATGGGGAGTTCAATGAGCAGTTCTTC. This translates into CASTDYGEFNEQFF.